The 21 T cell receptor beta chains in this list originate from one sample, sequenced in a study of human T cells and chemical hapten exposure. Sample time point: pre-sensitization, week 0. The treatment is: therapeutic diphenylcyclopropenone sensitization with weekly scalp DPC. From whole blood left unfractionated, total RNA was extracted. TCRdb used MiXCR to reprocess the RACE reads, holding one entry per CDR3 protein. The data hold tens of thousands of distinct CDR3 sequences, with about 9.6% observed a single time. The sequences come from whole blood, collected in connection with sensitization to the hapten diphenylcyclopropenone (DPC). These receptors were collected from a woman in her twenties or thirties with alopecia areata. Some clones in this sample may be carry-over from other donors' samples.

This clonotype has more than one count but fewer than ten. The rearrangement uses TRBV20-1 and TRBJ1-5; tentative D call: TRBD1 (5 bases). Trimming cost V 1 base and J 3 bases, with 13 bases left between them. CDR1 is DFQATT and CDR2 is SNEGSKA in the germline V gene (reference sequence). The CDR3 contains 15 residues. The CDR3 is CSARVLGGYNQPQHF. CDR3 nucleotides: TGCAGTGCTAGAGTACTCGGGGGGTACAATCAGCCCCAGCATTTT.

The chain has TRBV7-2 and TRBJ1-4; D is uncertain. Trimming took off 4 bases at V and 0 bases at J, with 6 bases between the two ends. CDR1 and CDR2 from the germline V gene are SGHTA and FQGNSA. This CDR3 comprises 14 residues. CDR3 nucleotides: TGTGCCAGCAGCTCGGAGTCAACTAATGAAAAACTGTTTTTT. It encodes CASSSESTNEKLFF. The whole variable domain, filled in from reference TRBV7-2 and TRBJ1-4, reads GAGVSQSPSNKVTEKGKDVELRCDPISGHTALYWYRQSLGQGLEFLIYFQGNSAPDKSGLPSDRFSAERTGGSVSTLTIQRTQQEDSAVYLCASSSESTNEKLFFGSGTQLSVL.

This rearrangement joins TRBV5-1 to TRBJ2-7; D might be TRBD1 (6 bases). V was shortened by 5 bases and J by 3 bases, with 12 bases between the two germline ends. Germline loops: CDR1 SGHRS, CDR2 YFSETQ. CDR3 length equals 13 residues. In DNA, the CDR3 is TGCGCCAGCAGGCCCGGGACAAGCTACGAGCAGTACTTC. It encodes CASRPGTSYEQYF.

This clonotype was seen more than once but under ten times. The chain has TRBV7-8 and TRBJ2-5, with 9 bases fitting TRBD2. V trimming: 6 bases; J trimming: 0 bases; junction bases outside the gene matches: 5. Germline values: CDR1 SGHVS, CDR2 FQNEAQ. This CDR3 is 15 amino acids long. The CDR3 region has the DNA TGTGCCAGCAGTGCAGCGGGGGGAAACCAAGAGACCCAGTACTTC. It specifies CASSAAGGNQETQYF.

This clonotype has at least ten counts. The chain employs TRBV20-1 and TRBJ2-3; 15 nucleotides agree with TRBD2. V lost 3 bases and J lost 2; bases outside the gene matches: 9. Looked up from germline, CDR1 is DFQATT and CDR2 is SNEGSKA (reference sequence). The CDR3 runs to 18 residues. CDR3 bases: TGCAGTGCTAGTGAAGGACTAGCGGGGGGGCTGAACACAGATACGCAGTATTTT. It is translated as CSASEGLAGGLNTDTQYF.

This clonotype appeared many times. This chain uses TRBV20-1 with TRBJ1-1; 8 positions agree with TRBD1. Losses at the gene ends were 0 bases for V and 7 bases for J; bases not matched to a gene: 7. Germline values: CDR1 DFQATT, CDR2 SNEGSKA (reference sequence). CDR3 size: 14 residues. The CDR3 DNA reads as TGCAGTGCTAGAGATCCCATCGGGACAGGTGAAGCTTTCTTT. Its protein is CSARDPIGTGEAFF.

This clonotype was seen a few times. The chain joins TRBV4-3 to TRBJ2-2; D is perhaps TRBD1 (5 bases). V was trimmed by 4 bases and J by 3 bases, leaving 30 bases between them. CDR3 size: 21 residues. Germline V gives CDR1 LGHNA, CDR2 YSLEER. The CDR3 DNA reads TGCGCCAGCAGCCGCGTCCCATTAATAGGAGAAATTACAGGAGACACCGGGGAGCTGTTTTTT. The encoded protein is CASSRVPLIGEITGDTGELFF.

This chain connects TRBV3-1 to TRBJ2-1; perhaps D is TRBD1 or TRBD2 (5 bases each). There are 17 residues in the CDR3. The germline V and J ends were trimmed by 4 bases and 6 bases, with 22 bases remaining between them. The germline V gene has CDR1 LGHDT and CDR2 YNNKEL (reference sequence). The CDR3 bases are TGTGCCAGCAGCCTCGGTTTCCTGGGACCACCTTTCAATGAGCAGTTCTTC. Its protein product is CASSLGFLGPPFNEQFF.

The V call is TRBV18, the J call TRBJ2-5; 11 bases line up with TRBD2. The length of the CDR3 is 16 residues. The germline V gene has CDR1 KGHSH and CDR2 LQKENI. J lost 5 bases, V lost 6 bases, and 11 bases had no gene match. This CDR3 reads CASSLGTSGVMETQYF. DNA for the CDR3: TGTGCCAGCTCTCTGGGGACTAGCGGAGTCATGGAGACCCAGTACTTC.

This clonotype was found many times. The chain joins TRBV6-5 to TRBJ2-5; the D call may be TRBD1 or TRBD2 (6 bases each). The CDR3 is 15 residues long. Trimming stripped 2 bases from V and 0 bases from J, with 10 bases between. The germline CDR1 and CDR2 sequences are MNHEY and SVGAGI. The CDR3 nucleotides are TGTGCCAGCAGTTACACCCGGGGGCACCAAGAGACCCAGTACTTC. Residues: CASSYTRGHQETQYF.

The chain joins TRBV5-1 to TRBJ2-7; D is ambiguous. Looked up from germline, CDR1 is SGHRS and CDR2 is YFSETQ. Trimming took 0 bases from V and 3 from J, leaving 13 bases between them. The CDR3 length is 15 residues. In DNA form, the CDR3 reads TGCGCCAGCAGCTTGGACGGGTTTGAGGTCTACGAGCAGTACTTC. Its protein product is CASSLDGFEVYEQYF.

This clonotype was detected ten times or more. The chain links TRBV28 to TRBJ2-1; D could derive from TRBD1 or TRBD2 (5 bases each). Trimming pared 8 bases from V and 7 bases from J, leaving 18 bases between. The CDR3 has 14 residues. Per the germline V gene, CDR1 is MDHEN and CDR2 is SYDVKM. As DNA, the CDR3 is TGTGCCAGCTTTTTCGGGACGGCGAGGAATGAGCAGTTCTTC. It translates to CASFFGTARNEQFF. Full variable domain (remainder filled in from reference TRBV28 and TRBJ2-1): DVKVTQSSRYLVKRTGEKVFLECVQDMDHENMFWYRQDPGLGLRLIYFSYDVKMKEKGDIPEGYSVSREKKERFSLILESASTNQTSMYLCASFFGTARNEQFFGPGTRLTVL.

In this sample, this clonotype turned up a few times. The chain links TRBV5-1 to TRBJ1-2; D possibly corresponds to TRBD1 (6 bases). The CDR3 covers 13 residues. From germline, CDR1 is SGHRS and CDR2 YFSETQ. V lost 4 bases to trimming and J lost 4 bases, with 11 bases between them. CDR3: CASSQTGFYGYTF. The CDR3 DNA reads TGCGCCAGCAGCCAGACAGGATTCTATGGCTACACCTTC.

This clonotype was counted ten times or more. The chain links TRBV6-2 or TRBV6-3 to TRBJ2-6, with D hard to call. This CDR3 has 15 residues. V was trimmed by 5 bases and J by 0 bases, leaving 8 bases between them. Germline V gene lookup returns CDR1 MNHEY and CDR2 SVGEGT. CDR3 amino acids: CASSPTNSGANVLTF. CDR3 bases: TGTGCCAGCAGTCCGACAAACTCTGGGGCCAACGTCCTGACTTTC.

This clonotype has at least ten counts. The chain is built from TRBV20-1 and TRBJ1-1; D remains unclear. V lost 0 bases to trimming and J lost 0 bases, with 5 bases between them. CDR3 size: 13 residues. Germline V gene sequence: CDR1 DFQATT, CDR2 SNEGSKA (reference sequence). The CDR3 protein is CSARDTVNTEAFF. The CDR3 DNA follows: TGCAGTGCTAGAGATACGGTGAACACTGAAGCTTTCTTT.

Comments on this clonotype: A much larger clonotype is one base distant, so this may be a read error. The chain joins TRBV7-9 to TRBJ2-1, with 8 bases fitting TRBD1. Germline values: CDR1 SEHNR, CDR2 FQNEAQ (reference sequence). The CDR3 extends over 16 amino acids. The DNA for the CDR3 is TGTGCCAGCAGCTTAAAGGGTGGGACAGGTAACAATGAGCGGTTCTTC. It codes for CASSLKGGTGNNERFF.

The CDR3 region is CASSPLIQETQYF. Here the CDR3 DNA reads TGCGCCAGCAGCCCACTGATCCAAGAGACCCAGTACTTC. The rearrangement links TRBV5-1 to TRBJ2-5; D unresolved. CDR1 is SGHRS, CDR2 YFSETQ, per germline. This CDR3 spans 13 amino acids. Trimming removed 4 bases at V and 1 base at J, with 8 bases between.

This clonotype was counted ten times or more. V gene TRBV28 combines with J gene TRBJ2-5; no firm D call. V lost 1 base and J 10 bases, leaving 13 bases between the germline ends. Germline V lookup: CDR1 MDHEN, CDR2 SYDVKM. The CDR3 totals 13 residues. CDR3 nucleotides: TGTGCCAGCAGTTTATTTCTAACGGAACTCCAGTACTTC. Translating gives CASSLFLTELQYF.

V usage is TRBV4-3 and J usage is TRBJ2-3; maybe TRBD1 (6 bases). The germline V gene encodes CDR1 LGHNA and CDR2 YSLEER. The CDR3 contains 19 residues. Trimming removed 3 bases at V and 0 bases at J, with 22 bases between. CDR3 loop: CASSQNWLTGSPSTDTQYF. In DNA form, the CDR3 reads TGCGCCAGCAGCCAGAACTGGCTTACAGGGTCCCCTAGCACAGATACGCAGTATTTT.

CDR3 nucleotide sequence: TGCGCCAGCGCGTCGGGAGGGGAGCGGCTCGAGCAGTACTTC. It encodes CASASGGERLEQYF. This chain connects TRBV5-1 to TRBJ2-7; 8 nucleotides line up with TRBD2. With 7 bases clipped from V and 6 bases from J, the junction kept 12 bases outside the gene matches. Germline V lookup: CDR1 SGHRS, CDR2 YFSETQ. The CDR3 is 14 residues long.

This chain joins TRBV19 and TRBJ1-5; 9 bases map to TRBD1. The CDR3 covers 16 residues. V trimming: 7 bases; J trimming: 0 bases; junction bases outside the gene matches: 7. Germline CDR1 is LNHDA and CDR2 is SQIVND (reference sequence). For the CDR3, the DNA is TGTGCCAGTACCGACCGGACAGGGGTTAGCAATCAGCCCCAGCATTTT. Translation: CASTDRTGVSNQPQHF.